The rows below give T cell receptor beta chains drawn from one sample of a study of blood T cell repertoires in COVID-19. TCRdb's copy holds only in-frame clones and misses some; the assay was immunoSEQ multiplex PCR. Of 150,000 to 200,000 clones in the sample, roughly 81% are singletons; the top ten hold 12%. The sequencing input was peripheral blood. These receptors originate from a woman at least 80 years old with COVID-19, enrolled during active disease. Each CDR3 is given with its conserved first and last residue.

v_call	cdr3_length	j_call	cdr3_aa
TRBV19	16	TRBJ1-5	CASSPHRQGAFQPQHF
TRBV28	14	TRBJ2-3	CASSSGQITDTQYF
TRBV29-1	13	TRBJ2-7	CSVLNMVSGEQYF
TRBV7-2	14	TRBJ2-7	CASSIGTGSSEQYF
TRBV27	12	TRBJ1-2	CASSPSGLGYTF
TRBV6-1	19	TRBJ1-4	CASSETGGAALRVNEKLFF
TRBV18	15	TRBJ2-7	CASSQGTGDPYEQYF
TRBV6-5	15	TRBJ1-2	CASSNRRGANYGYTF
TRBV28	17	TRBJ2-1	CASRHRGLRDFYNEQFF
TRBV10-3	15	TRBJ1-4	CAISPQGLTNEKLFF
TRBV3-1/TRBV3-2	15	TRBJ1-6	CASNLQAGLGSPLHF
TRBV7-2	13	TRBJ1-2	CASSLAQGYGYTF
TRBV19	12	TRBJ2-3	CASSIRGDTQYF
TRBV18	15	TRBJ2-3	CASSPPQLSTDTQYF
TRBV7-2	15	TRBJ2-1	CASTFTSGAYNEQFF
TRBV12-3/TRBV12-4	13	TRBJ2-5	CASSFAGRETQYF
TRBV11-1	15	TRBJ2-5	CASSSIGTGQETQYF
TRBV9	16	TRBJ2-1	CASSVGFGSRSGEQFF
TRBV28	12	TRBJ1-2	CASNGDRYGYTF
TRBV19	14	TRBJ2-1	CASRTSGPYNEQFF
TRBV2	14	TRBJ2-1	CASSELALDNEQFF
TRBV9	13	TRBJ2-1	CASSVAGIHEQFF
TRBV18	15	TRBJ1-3	CASSPRTSSGNTIYF
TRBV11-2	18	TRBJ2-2	CASSLGTGGTTNTGELFF
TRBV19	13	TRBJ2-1	CASRRGHYNEQFF
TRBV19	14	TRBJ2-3	CASSIGENTDTQYF
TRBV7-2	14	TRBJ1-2	CASSLAQGANGYTF
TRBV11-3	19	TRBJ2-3	CASSSKHHYWGAGTDTQYF
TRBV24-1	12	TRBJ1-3	CATSRSGNTIYF
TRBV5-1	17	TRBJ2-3	CASSSYTSGSSTDTQYF
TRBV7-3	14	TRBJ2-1	CASSPGQAEGEQFF
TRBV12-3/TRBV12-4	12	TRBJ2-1	CASSLAGNEQFF